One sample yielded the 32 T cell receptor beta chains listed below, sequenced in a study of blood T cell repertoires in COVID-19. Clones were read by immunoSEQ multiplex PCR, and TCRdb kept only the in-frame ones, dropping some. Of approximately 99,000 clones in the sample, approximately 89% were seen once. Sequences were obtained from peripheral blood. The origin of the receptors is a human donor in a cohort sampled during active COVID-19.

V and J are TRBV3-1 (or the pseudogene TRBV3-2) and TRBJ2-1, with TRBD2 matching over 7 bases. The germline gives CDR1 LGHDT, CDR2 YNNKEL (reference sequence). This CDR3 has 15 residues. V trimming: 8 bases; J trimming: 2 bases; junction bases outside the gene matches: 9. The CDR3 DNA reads TGTGCCAGCCTTGGGGGAGGGCCCCCCTACAATGAGCAGTTCTTC. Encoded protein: CASLGGGPPYNEQFF.

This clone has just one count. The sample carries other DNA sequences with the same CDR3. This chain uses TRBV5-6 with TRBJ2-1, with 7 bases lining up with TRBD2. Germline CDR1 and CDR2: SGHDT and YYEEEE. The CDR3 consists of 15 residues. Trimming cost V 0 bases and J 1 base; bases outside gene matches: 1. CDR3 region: CASSLGGRSYNEQFF. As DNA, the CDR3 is TGTGCCAGCAGCTTGGGCGGGAGATCCTACAATGAGCAGTTCTTC.

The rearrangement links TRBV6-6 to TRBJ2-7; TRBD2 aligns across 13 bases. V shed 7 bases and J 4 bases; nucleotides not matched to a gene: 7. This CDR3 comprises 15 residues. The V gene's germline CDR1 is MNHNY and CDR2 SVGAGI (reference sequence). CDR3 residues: CASKNAGLAGYEQYF. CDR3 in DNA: TGTGCCAGCAAAAACGCGGGACTAGCGGGGTACGAGCAGTACTTC.

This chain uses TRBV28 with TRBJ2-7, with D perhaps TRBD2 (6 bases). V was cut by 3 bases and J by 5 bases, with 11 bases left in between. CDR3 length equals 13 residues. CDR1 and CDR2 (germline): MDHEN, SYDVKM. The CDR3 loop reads CASSFGSINEQYF. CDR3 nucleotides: TGTGCCAGCAGTTTCGGGAGTATCAACGAGCAGTACTTC. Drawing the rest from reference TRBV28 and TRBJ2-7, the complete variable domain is DVKVTQSSRYLVKRTGEKVFLECVQDMDHENMFWYRQDPGLGLRLIYFSYDVKMKEKGDIPEGYSVSREKKERFSLILESASTNQTSMYLCASSFGSINEQYFGPGTRLTVT.

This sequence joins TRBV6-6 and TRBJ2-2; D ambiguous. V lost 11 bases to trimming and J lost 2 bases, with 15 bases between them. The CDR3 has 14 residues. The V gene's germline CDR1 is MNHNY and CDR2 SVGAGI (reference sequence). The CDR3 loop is CAHAPRSNTGELFF. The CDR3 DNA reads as TGTGCCCACGCCCCCCGGTCCAACACCGGGGAGCTGTTTTTT.

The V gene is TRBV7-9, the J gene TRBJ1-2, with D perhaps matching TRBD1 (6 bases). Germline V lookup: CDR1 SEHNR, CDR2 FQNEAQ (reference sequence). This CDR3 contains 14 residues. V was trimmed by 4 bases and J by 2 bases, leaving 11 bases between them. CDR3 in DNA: TGTGCCAGCAGCTCCATAACAGGGAACTATGGCTACACCTTC. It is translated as CASSSITGNYGYTF.

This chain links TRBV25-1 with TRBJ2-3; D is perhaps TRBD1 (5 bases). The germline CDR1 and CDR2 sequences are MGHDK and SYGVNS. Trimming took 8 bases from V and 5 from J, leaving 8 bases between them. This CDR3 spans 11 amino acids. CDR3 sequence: CASRQRDTQYF. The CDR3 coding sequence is TGTGCCAGCCGACAGAGAGATACGCAGTATTTT.

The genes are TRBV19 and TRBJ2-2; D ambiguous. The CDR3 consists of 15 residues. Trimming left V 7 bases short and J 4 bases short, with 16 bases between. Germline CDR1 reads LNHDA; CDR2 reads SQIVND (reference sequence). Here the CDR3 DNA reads TGTGCCAGTATACCCCGCACCCCGGGCACCGGGGAGCTGTTTTTT. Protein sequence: CASIPRTPGTGELFF. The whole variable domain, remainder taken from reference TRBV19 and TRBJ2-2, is DGGITQSPKYLFRKEGQNVTLSCEQNLNHDAMYWYRQDPGQGLRLIYYSQIVNDFQKGDIAEGYSVSREKKESFPLTVTSAQKNPTAFYLCASIPRTPGTGELFFGEGSRLTVL.

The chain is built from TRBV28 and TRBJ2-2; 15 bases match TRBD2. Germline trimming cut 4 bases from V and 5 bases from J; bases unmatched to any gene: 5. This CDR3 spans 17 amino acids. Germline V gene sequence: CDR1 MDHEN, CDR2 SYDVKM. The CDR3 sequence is CASSSPGTSGRTGELFF. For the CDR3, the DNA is TGTGCCAGCAGTTCCCCCGGGACTAGCGGGAGGACCGGGGAGCTGTTTTTT. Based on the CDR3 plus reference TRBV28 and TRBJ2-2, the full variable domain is DVKVTQSSRYLVKRTGEKVFLECVQDMDHENMFWYRQDPGLGLRLIYFSYDVKMKEKGDIPEGYSVSREKKERFSLILESASTNQTSMYLCASSSPGTSGRTGELFFGEGSRLTVL.

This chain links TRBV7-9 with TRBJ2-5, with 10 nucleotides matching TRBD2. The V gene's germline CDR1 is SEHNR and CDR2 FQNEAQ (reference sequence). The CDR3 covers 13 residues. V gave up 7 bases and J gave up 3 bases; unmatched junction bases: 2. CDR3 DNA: TGTGCCAGCACTACTAGCGGGGAAGAGACCCAGTACTTC. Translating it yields CASTTSGEETQYF.

The CDR3 region is CASSYGAYQPQHF. CDR3 DNA sequence: TGTGCCAGCAGTTACGGGGCGTATCAGCCCCAGCATTTT. J is TRBJ1-5 and V is TRBV6-6; D is possibly TRBD1 (5 bases). Trimming cost V 2 bases and J 5 bases, with 7 bases left between them. This CDR3 is built from 13 residues. Germline V CDR1 and CDR2: MNHNY, SVGAGI (reference sequence).

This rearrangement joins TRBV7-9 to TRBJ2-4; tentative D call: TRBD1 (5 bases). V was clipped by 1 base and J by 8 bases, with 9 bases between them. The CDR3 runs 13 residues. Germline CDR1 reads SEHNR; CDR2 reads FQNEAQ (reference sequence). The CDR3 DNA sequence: TGTGCCAGCAGCTTAGGGACACGAGACATTCAGTACTTC. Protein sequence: CASSLGTRDIQYF.

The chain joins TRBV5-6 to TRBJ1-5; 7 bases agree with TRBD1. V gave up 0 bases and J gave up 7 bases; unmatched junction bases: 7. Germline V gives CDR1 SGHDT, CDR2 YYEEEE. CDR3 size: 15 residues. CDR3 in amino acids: CASSLASTGTQPQHF. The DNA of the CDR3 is TGTGCCAGCAGCTTGGCCTCGACAGGGACGCAGCCCCAGCATTTT.

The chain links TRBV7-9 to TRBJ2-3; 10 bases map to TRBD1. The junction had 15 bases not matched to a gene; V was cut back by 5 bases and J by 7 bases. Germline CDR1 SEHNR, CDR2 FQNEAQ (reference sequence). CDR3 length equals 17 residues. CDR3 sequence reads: CASSPRDRGNNWHTQYF. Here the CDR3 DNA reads TGTGCCAGCAGCCCCAGGGACAGGGGTAATAATTGGCATACGCAGTATTTT.

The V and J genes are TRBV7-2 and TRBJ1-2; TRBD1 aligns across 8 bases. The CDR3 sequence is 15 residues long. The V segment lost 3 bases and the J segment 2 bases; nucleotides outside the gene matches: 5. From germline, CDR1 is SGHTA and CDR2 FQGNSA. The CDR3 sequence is CASSFQQGGNYGYTF. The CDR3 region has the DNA TGTGCCAGCAGCTTTCAACAGGGGGGGAACTATGGCTACACCTTC.

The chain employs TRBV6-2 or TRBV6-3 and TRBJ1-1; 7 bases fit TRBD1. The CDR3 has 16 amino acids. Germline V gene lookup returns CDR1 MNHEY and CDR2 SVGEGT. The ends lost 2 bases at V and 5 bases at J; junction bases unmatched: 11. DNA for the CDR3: TGTGCCAGCAGTTACACAAGACAGGGCCGAAGTACTGAAGCTTTCTTT. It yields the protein CASSYTRQGRSTEAFF.

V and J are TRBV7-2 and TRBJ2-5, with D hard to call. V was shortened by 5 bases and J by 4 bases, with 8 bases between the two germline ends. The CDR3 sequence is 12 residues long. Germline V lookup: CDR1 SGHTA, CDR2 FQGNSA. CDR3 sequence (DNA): TGTGCCAGCAGCCCCTTGGCAGAGACCCAGTACTTC. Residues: CASSPLAETQYF.

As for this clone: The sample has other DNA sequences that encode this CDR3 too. CDR3 sequence reads: CASSTGTGGNQPQHF. The CDR3, as DNA: TGTGCCAGCAGCACCGGGACAGGGGGCAATCAGCCCCAGCATTTT. This chain connects TRBV28 to TRBJ1-5; TRBD1 matches at 10 bases. The germline CDR1 and CDR2 sequences are MDHEN and SYDVKM. This CDR3 is 15 amino acids long. Germline trimming cut 6 bases from V and 2 bases from J; bases unmatched to any gene: 4. Drawing the rest from reference TRBV28 and TRBJ1-5, the complete variable domain is DVKVTQSSRYLVKRTGEKVFLECVQDMDHENMFWYRQDPGLGLRLIYFSYDVKMKEKGDIPEGYSVSREKKERFSLILESASTNQTSMYLCASSTGTGGNQPQHFGDGTRLSIL.

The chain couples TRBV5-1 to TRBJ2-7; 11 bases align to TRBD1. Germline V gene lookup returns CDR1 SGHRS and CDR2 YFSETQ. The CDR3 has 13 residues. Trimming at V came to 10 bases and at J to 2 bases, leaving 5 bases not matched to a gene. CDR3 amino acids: CASGTGGPYEQYF. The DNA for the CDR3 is TGCGCCTCCGGGACAGGGGGGCCCTACGAGCAGTACTTC.

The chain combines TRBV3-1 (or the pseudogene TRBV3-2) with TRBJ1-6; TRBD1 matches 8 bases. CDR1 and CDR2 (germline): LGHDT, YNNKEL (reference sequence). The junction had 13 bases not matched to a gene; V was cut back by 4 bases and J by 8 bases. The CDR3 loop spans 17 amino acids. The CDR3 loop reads CASSRIYPGTGDSPLHF. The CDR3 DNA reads TGTGCCAGCAGCCGGATCTACCCCGGGACAGGAGATTCACCCCTCCACTTT.

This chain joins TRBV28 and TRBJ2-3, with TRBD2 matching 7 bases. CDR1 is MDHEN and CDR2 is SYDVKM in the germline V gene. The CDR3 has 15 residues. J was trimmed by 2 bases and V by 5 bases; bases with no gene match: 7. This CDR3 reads CASSIQAGPTDTQYF. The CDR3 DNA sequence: TGTGCCAGCAGTATCCAAGCGGGGCCCACAGATACGCAGTATTTT.

The CDR3 loop is CASSLRPTEGETQYF. CDR3 nucleotide sequence: TGTGCCAGCAGCTTAAGGCCCACAGAGGGAGAGACCCAGTACTTC. The chain has TRBV7-3 and TRBJ2-5; D might be TRBD2 (5 bases). This CDR3 contains 15 residues. Per germline, CDR1 SGHTA and CDR2 FQGTGA. Trimming cost V 1 base and J 4 bases, with 13 bases left between them.

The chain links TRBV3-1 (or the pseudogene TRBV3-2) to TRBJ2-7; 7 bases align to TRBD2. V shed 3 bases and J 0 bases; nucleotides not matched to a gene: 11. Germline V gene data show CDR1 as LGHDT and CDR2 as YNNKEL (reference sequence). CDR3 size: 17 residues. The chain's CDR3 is CASSQRELGLSSYEQYF. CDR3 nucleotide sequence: TGTGCCAGCAGCCAGCGGGAATTGGGACTATCCTCCTACGAGCAGTACTTC.

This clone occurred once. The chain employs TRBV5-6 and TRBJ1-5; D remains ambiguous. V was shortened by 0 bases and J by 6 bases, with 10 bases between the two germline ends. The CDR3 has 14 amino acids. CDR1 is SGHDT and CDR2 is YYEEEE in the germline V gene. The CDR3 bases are TGTGCCAGCAGCTTGGATCGGGTTGGTCAGCCCCAGCATTTT. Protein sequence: CASSLDRVGQPQHF.

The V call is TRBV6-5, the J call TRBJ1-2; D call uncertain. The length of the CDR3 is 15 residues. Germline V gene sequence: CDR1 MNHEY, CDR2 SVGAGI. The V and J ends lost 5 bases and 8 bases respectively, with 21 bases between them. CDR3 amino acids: CASSHPAIGGGGYTF. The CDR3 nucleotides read TGTGCCAGCAGTCACCCCGCGATCGGAGGAGGCGGCTACACCTTC.

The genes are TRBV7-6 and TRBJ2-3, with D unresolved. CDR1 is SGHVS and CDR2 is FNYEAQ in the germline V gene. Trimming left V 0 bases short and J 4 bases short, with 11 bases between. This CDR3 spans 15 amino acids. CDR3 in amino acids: CASSLASLVADTQYF. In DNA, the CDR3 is TGTGCCAGCAGCTTAGCCTCTTTAGTTGCAGATACGCAGTATTTT.

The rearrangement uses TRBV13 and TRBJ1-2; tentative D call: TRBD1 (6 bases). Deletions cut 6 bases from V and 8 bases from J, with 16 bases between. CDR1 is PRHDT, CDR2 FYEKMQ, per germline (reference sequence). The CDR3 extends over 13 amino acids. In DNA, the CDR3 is TGTGCCAGCAGTATACAGGGCATTGAGGGCTACACCTTC. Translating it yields CASSIQGIEGYTF.

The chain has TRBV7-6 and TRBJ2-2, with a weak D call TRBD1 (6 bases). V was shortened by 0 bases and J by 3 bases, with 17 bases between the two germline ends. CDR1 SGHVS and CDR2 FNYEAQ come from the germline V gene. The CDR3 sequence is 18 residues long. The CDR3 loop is CASSLAHSNREYTGELFF. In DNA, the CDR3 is TGTGCCAGCAGCTTAGCGCATTCTAACAGGGAGTACACCGGGGAGCTGTTTTTT.

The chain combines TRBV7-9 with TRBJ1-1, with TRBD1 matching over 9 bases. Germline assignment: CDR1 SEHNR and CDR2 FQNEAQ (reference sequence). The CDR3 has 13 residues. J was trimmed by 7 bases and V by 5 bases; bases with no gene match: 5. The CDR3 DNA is TGTGCCAGCAGCCCAGACAGGGGGGGTGAAGCTTTCTTT. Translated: CASSPDRGGEAFF.

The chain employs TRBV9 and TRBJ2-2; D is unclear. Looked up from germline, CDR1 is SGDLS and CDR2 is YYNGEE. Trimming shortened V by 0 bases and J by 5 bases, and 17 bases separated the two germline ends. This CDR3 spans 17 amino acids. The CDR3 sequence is CASSVAISSARTGELFF. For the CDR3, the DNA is TGTGCCAGCAGCGTAGCTATATCGAGCGCTAGAACCGGGGAGCTGTTTTTT. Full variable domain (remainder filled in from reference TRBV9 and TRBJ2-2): DSGVTQTPKHLITATGQRVTLRCSPRSGDLSVYWYQQSLDQGLQFLIQYYNGEERAKGNILERFSAQQFPDLHSELNLSSLELGDSALYFCASSVAISSARTGELFFGEGSRLTVL.

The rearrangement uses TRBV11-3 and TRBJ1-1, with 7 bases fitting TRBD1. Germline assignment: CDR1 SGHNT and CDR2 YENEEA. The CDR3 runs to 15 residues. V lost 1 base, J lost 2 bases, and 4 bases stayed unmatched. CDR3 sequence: CASSLGQGRNTEAFF. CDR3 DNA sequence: TGTGCCAGCAGCTTAGGACAGGGACGCAACACTGAAGCTTTCTTT.

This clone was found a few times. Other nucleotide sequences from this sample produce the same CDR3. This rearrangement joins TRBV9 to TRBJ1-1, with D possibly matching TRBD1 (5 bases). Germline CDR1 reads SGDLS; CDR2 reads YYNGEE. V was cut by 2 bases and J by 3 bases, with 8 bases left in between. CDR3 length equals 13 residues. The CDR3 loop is CASSVGGDTEAFF. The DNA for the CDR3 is TGTGCCAGCAGCGTGGGAGGGGACACTGAAGCTTTCTTT.